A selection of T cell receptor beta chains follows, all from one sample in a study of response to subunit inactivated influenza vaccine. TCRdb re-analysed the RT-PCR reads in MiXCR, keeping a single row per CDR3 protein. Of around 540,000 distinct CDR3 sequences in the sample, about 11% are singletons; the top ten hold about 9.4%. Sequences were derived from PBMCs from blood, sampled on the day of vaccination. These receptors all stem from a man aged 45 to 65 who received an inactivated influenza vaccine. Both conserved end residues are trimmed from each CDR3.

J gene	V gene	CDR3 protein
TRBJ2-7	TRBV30	AWSGDGLWTSGSITYEQY
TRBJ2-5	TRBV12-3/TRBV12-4	ASRGGTSGQETQY
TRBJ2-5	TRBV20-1	SATSDWYQETQY
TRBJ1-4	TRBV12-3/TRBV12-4	ASSLDEKLF
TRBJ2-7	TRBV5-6	ASSGGLAGGYREQY
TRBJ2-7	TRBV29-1	SASEYSYEQY
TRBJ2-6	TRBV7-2	ASSLTGNANVLT
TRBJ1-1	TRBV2	ASSTGTAEMNTEAF
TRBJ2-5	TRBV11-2	ASLPRSSGETQY
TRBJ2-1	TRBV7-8	ASSPFSGPRNEQF
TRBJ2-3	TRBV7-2	ASSRTRGGHTDTQY
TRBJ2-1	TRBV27	ASSLSRTSGLNNEQF
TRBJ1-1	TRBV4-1	ASSQATGAARGSNTEAF
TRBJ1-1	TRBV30	AWSGLLSRAF
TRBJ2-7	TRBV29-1	SVRQGAYEQY
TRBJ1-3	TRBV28	ASRPGPSGNTIY
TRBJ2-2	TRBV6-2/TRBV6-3	ASRTGVNTGELF
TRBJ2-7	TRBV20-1	SAPRQQGSYEQY
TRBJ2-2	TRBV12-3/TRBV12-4	ASSFGGSGTGELF
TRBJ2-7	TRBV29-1	SVQSTDYEQY
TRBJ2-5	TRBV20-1	SAAQGYQETQY
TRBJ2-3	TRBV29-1	SVDGTSGASTDTQY
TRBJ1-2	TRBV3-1	ASSLGTGTTNYGYT
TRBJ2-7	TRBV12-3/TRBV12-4	ASSRTGRGSEQY
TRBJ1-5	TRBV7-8	ASSLLAGRNQPQH
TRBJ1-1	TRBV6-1	ASRQGGMNTEAF
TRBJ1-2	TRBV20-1	SASPQVSYGYT
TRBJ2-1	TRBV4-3	ASSQVWGRGYNEQF
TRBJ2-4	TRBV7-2	ASSLATVLAKNIQY
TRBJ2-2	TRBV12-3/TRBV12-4	ASDLTSGRATGELF
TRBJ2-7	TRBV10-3	AISEGTVISSYEQY
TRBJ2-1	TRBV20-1	SARLAGGVVGNEQF
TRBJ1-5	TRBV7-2	ASSPSSRAQPQH
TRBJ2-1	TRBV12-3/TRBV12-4	ASSLREDGVGGYEQF
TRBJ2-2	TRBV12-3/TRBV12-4	ASLTGRGNTGELF
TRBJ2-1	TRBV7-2	ASSSALASEQF
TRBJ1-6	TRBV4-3	ASSQYLGPTGSPLH
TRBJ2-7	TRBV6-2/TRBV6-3	ASSGLAGGREQY
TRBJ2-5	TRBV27	ASSDTGGFETQY
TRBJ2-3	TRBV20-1	SARKSGTTDTQY
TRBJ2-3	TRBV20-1	SAASSMNTDTQY
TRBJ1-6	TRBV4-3	ASSQEGYSSSYNSPLH
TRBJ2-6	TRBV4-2	ASSQTGANVLT
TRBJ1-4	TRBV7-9	ASSLQTGGNEKLF
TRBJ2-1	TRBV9	ASSVDRREGEENEQF
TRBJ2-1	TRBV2	ASSGETGTSGVRFYNEQF
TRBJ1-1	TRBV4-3	ASSQQGGGGNTEAF
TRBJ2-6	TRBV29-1	SVGGTASGANVLT
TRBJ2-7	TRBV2	ASTGRAGALHEQY
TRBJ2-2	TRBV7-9	ASSLAPGAGELF
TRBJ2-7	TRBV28	ASTERGAPFYESYEQY
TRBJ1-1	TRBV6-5	ASNWGSNTEAF
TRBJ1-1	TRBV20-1	SARAGGALGNTEAF
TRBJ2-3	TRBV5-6	ASSTWNTDTQY
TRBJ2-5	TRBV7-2	ASSYRVQETQY